Below, 9 T cell receptor beta chains from the same sample are listed, as sequenced in a study of identical twins. Using its own MiXCR run on the 5' RACE reads, TCRdb lists one record per CDR3 protein. The sample has around 490,000 distinct CDR3 sequences, 13% to 15% seen once. The same sample was also used in a study of yellow fever vaccine responses in identical twins.

Sequenced material: CD4+ T cells sorted from blood. The origin of the receptors is a woman under 30 in good health.

This chain uses TRBV5-6 with TRBJ2-5; no definite D call. The V end lost 1 base, the J end lost 5 bases, and 6 bases lay between the germline ends. This CDR3 comprises 12 residues. Germline V lookup: CDR1 SGHDT, CDR2 YYEEEE. CDR3 amino acids: CASSLPPETQYF. The CDR3 nucleotides are TGTGCCAGCAGCTTGCCCCCGGAGACCCAGTACTTC. The full variable domain, its missing parts supplied by reference TRBV5-6 and TRBJ2-5, is DAGVTQSPTHLIKTRGQQVTLRCSPKSGHDTVSWYQQALGQGPQFIFQYYEEEERQRGNFPDRFSGHQFPNYSSELNVNALLLGDSALYLCASSLPPETQYFGPGTRLLVL.

The rearrangement joins TRBV2 to TRBJ2-2; 8 bases are a match to TRBD1. CDR3 size: 15 residues. V trimming: 6 bases; J trimming: 2 bases; junction bases outside the gene matches: 5. Looked up from germline, CDR1 is SNHLY and CDR2 is FYNNEI. The CDR3 region has the DNA TGTGCCAGCAGACCCAGGGGGCTCAACACCGGGGAGCTGTTTTTT. Protein: CASRPRGLNTGELFF.

This clonotype was detected only a few times. The CDR3, as DNA: TGTGCCAGCAGTCAAACCGGGACCTCTGCCCCCTACAATGAGCAGTTCTTC. This translates into CASSQTGTSAPYNEQFF. V is TRBV11-1 and J is TRBJ2-1; possibly TRBD1 or TRBD2 for D (5 bases each). The germline V gene has CDR1 SGHAT and CDR2 FQDESV (reference sequence). Trimming took off 6 bases at V and 2 bases at J, with 20 bases between the two ends. This CDR3 region has 17 residues.

The chain recombines TRBV20-1 with TRBJ2-3, with D hard to call. The CDR3 totals 11 residues. CDR1 is DFQATT and CDR2 is SNEGSKA in the germline V gene (reference sequence). Trimming removed 5 bases at V and 2 bases at J, with 5 bases between. CDR3 bases: TGCAGTGCTTCCACCACAGATACGCAGTATTTT. It is translated as CSASTTDTQYF.

The chain joins TRBV3-1 to TRBJ2-7; 7 bases are shared with TRBD2. The V gene end was trimmed by 3 bases and the J gene end by 3 bases; junction bases not matched to a gene: 5. The CDR3 is 14 residues long. The germline CDR1 and CDR2 sequences are LGHDT and YNNKEL (reference sequence). Here the CDR3 reads CASSQGGFGYEQYF. The CDR3 nucleotides are TGTGCCAGCAGCCAGGGAGGGTTTGGCTACGAGCAGTACTTC.

This clonotype has only a few counts. The genes are TRBV10-3 and TRBJ2-3, with 14 bases aligning to TRBD2. This CDR3 contains 18 residues. Germline trimming cut 5 bases from V and 0 bases from J; bases unmatched to any gene: 7. Germline V CDR1 and CDR2: ENHRY, SYGVKD. Here the CDR3 reads CAISRTSGGSSSTDTQYF. As DNA, the CDR3 is TGTGCCATCAGTAGGACTAGCGGGGGGTCTTCCAGCACAGATACGCAGTATTTT.

This clonotype was counted between two and nine times. The CDR3 loop reads CATSRDVYYTATGELFF. The DNA of the CDR3 is TGTGCCACCAGCAGAGATGTTTACTATACGGCCACCGGGGAGCTGTTTTTT. This sequence joins TRBV15 and TRBJ2-2; D uncertain. This CDR3 is built from 17 residues. Germline V lookup: CDR1 LNHNV, CDR2 YYDKDF (reference sequence). Trimming left V 0 bases short and J 4 bases short, with 15 bases between.

This chain's CDR3 is CASSPSQGLTYEQYF. CDR3 nucleotide sequence: TGTGCCAGCTCACCGTCGCAGGGACTGACCTACGAGCAGTACTTC. V is TRBV18 and J is TRBJ2-7; the D gene is possibly TRBD2 (6 bases). This CDR3 has 15 amino acids. Germline CDR1 and CDR2: KGHSH and LQKENI. V dropped 3 bases and J dropped 2 bases, with 14 bases sitting between them.

The chain has TRBV3-1 and TRBJ2-1; 7 bases line up with TRBD1. In germline, CDR1 is LGHDT, CDR2 YNNKEL (reference sequence). This CDR3 spans 14 amino acids. The ends lost 4 bases at V and 8 bases at J; junction bases unmatched: 8. In DNA, the CDR3 is TGTGCCAGCAGCCTGGGACAGTCGACCCATGAGCAGTTCTTC. Its translation is CASSLGQSTHEQFF.